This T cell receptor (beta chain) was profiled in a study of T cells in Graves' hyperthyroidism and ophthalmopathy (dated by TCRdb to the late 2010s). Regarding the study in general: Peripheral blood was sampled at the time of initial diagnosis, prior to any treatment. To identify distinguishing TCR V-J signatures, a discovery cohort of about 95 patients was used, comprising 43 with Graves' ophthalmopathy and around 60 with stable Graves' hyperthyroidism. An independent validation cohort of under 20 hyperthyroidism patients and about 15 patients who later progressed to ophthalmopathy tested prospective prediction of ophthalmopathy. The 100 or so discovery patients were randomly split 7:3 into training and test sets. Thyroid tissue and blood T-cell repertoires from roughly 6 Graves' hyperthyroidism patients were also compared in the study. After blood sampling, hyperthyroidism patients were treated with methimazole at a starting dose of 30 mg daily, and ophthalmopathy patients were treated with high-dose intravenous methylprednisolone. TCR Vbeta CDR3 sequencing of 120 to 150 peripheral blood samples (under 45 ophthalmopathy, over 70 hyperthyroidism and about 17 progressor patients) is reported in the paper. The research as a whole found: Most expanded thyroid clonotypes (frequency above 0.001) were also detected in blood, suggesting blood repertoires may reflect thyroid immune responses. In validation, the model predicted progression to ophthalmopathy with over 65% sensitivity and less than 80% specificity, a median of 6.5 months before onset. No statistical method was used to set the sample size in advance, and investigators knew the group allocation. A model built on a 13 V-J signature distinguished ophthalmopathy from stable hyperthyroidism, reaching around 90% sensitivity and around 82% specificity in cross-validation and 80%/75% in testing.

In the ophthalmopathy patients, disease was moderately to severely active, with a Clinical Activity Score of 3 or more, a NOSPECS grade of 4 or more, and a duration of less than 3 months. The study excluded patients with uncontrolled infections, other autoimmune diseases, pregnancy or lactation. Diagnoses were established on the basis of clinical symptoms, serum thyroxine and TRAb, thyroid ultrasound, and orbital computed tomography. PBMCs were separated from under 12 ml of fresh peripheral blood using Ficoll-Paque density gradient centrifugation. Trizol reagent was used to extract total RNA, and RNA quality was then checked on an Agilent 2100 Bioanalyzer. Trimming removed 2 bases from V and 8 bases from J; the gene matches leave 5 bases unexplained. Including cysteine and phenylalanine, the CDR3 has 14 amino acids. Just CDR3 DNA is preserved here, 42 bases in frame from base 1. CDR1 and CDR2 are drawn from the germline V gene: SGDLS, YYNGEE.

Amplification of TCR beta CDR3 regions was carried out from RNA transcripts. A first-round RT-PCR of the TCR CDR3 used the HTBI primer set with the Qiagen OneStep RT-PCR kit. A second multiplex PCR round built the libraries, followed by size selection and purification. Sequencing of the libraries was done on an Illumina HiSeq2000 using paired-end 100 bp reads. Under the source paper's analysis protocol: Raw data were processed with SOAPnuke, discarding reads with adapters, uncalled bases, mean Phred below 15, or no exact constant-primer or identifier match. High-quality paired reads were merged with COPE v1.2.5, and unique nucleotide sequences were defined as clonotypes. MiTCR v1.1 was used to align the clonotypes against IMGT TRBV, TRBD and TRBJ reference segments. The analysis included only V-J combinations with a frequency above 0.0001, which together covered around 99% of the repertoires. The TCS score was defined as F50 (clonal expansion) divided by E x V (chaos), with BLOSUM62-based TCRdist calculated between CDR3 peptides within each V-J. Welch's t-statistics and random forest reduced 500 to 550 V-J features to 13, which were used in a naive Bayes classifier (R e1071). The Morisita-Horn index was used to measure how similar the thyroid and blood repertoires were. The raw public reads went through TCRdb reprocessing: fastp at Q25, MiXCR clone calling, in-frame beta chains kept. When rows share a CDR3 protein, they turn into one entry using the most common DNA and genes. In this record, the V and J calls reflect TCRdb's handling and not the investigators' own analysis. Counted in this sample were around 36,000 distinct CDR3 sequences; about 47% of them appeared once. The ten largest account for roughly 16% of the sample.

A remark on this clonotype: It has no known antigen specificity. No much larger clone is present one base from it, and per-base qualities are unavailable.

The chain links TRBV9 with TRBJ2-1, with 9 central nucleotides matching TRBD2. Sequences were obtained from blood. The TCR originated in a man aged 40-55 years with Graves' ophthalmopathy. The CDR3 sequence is CASSVGLASHEQFF. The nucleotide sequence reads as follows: TGTGCCAGCAGCGTGGGACTAGCTTCCCATGAGCAGTTCTTC.